This T cell receptor beta chain was identified in a study of cytomegalovirus exposure and HLA in healthy donors. The CDR3 is made up of 15 amino acids. V was pared by 7 bases and J by 4 bases, with 8 bases of the junction left unmatched. The germline gives CDR1 SQVTM, CDR2 ANQGSEA. The PCR used 60 Vbeta and 13 Jbeta primers. Data came from immunoSEQ multiplex PCR; TCRdb stores just in-frame clones and leaves some out. The sample includes some 150,000 clones, approximately 85% of them seen just once. The receptor's source is a woman in her fifties or sixties in good health and CMV-seropositive. Sequencing input: PBMCs. This chain connects TRBV29-1 to TRBJ2-1, with 12 bases fitting TRBD2. CDR3 region: CSAGGLAGLYNEQFF. For the CDR3, the DNA is TGCAGCGCCGGAGGACTAGCGGGACTTTACAATGAGCAGTTCTTC.